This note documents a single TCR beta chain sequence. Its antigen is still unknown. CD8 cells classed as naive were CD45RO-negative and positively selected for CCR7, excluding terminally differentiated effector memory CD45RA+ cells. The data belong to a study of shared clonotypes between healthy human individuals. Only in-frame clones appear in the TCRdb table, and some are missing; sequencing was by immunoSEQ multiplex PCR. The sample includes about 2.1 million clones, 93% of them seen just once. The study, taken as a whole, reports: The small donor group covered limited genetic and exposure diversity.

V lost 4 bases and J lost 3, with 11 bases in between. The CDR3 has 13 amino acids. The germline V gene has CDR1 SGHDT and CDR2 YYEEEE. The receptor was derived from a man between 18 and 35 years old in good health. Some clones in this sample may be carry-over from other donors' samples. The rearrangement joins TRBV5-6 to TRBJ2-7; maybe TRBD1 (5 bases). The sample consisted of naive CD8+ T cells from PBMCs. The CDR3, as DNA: TGTGCCAGCAGCACAGGAGCCCACTACGAGCAGTACTTC. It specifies CASSTGAHYEQYF.